The 26 T cell receptor beta chains in this list originate from one sample, sequenced in a study of blood T cell repertoires in COVID-19. Method: immunoSEQ multiplex PCR; TCRdb's copy keeps in-frame clones and lacks some. The sample has a few hundred thousand clones, about nine tenths seen once. Sequenced sample: PBMCs or T cells enriched from blood (not recorded which). The source is a woman aged 55-69 years who had recovered from COVID-19.

This chain joins TRBV7-9 and TRBJ1-2; tentative D call: TRBD1 (5 bases). Germline V gives CDR1 SEHNR, CDR2 FQNEAQ (reference sequence). V lost 0 bases and J 0 bases, leaving 11 bases between the germline ends. This CDR3 comprises 16 residues. The CDR3 region has the DNA TGTGCCAGCAGCTTAGCCCAGGGATTAGCTAACTATGGCTACACCTTC. Residues: CASSLAQGLANYGYTF.

This chain uses TRBV11-1 with TRBJ2-7; 9 bases line up with TRBD2. The CDR3 is 15 amino acids. The germline CDR1 and CDR2 sequences are SGHAT and FQDESV (reference sequence). V was clipped by 1 base and J by 3 bases; unmatched bases: 4. The CDR3 here is CASSLEASGDYEQYF. CDR3 sequence (DNA): TGTGCCAGCAGCTTAGAGGCTAGCGGGGACTACGAGCAGTACTTC.

V gene TRBV23-1 combines with J gene TRBJ2-7; TRBD2 aligns across 7 bases. TRBV23-1 counts as an open reading frame of uncertain function. CDR3 size: 16 residues. V was pared by 0 bases and J by 0 bases, with 5 bases of the junction left unmatched. This CDR3 reads CASSQSSTSASYEQYF. In nucleotides, the CDR3 is TGCGCCAGCAGTCAATCTTCCACTAGCGCCTCCTACGAGCAGTACTTC.

The V and J genes are TRBV5-6 and TRBJ1-2; no firm D call. CDR1 is SGHDT, CDR2 YYEEEE, per germline. The CDR3 has 13 residues. V gave up 5 bases and J gave up 5 bases, with 13 bases separating them. CDR3 bases: TGTGCCAGCAGTAGTGCCCAGGAATATGGCTACACCTTC. It yields the protein CASSSAQEYGYTF.

Note on this clone: This same CDR3 is encoded by further DNA sequences in the sample. The J gene is TRBJ1-1, the V gene TRBV5-1; TRBD1 is a possible D gene (6 bases). CDR1 and CDR2 (germline): SGHRS, YFSETQ. V was pared by 4 bases and J by 3 bases, with 13 bases between. CDR3 length: 14 residues. Here the CDR3 DNA reads TGCGCCAGCAGCCTCCAGGGGCCTGACACTGAAGCTTTCTTT. This codes for CASSLQGPDTEAFF.

This clone appeared once. The genes are TRBV2 and TRBJ1-1; 7 bases align to TRBD1. This CDR3 has 12 amino acids. The V gene's germline CDR1 is SNHLY and CDR2 FYNNEI. Trimming cost V 6 bases and J 5 bases; bases outside gene matches: 3. The CDR3 here is CASRTGRTEAFF. The CDR3 DNA follows: TGTGCCAGCAGGACAGGGCGGACTGAAGCTTTCTTT.

The J gene is TRBJ2-1, the V gene TRBV6-9, with 7 bases lining up with TRBD2. From germline, CDR1 is MNHGY and CDR2 SVAAGI. After removal of 6 bases from V and 6 bases from J, the junction contained 2 bases not matched to a gene. This CDR3 region has 12 residues. For the CDR3, the DNA is TGTGCCAGCAGCCCTAGCGGCAATGAGCAGTTCTTC. Its translation is CASSPSGNEQFF.

This clone has a single count. The chain recombines TRBV20-1 with TRBJ2-7; D is unresolved. Germline V CDR1 and CDR2: DFQATT, SNEGSKA (reference sequence). Trimming removed 7 bases from V and 3 bases from J, with 10 bases in between. This CDR3 has 11 amino acids. The CDR3 is CSGGLGYEQYF. Written as DNA, the CDR3 is TGCAGTGGAGGTCTGGGCTACGAGCAGTACTTC.

The chain couples TRBV7-2 to TRBJ2-7; no definite D call. The CDR3 has 15 amino acids. Germline V gene lookup returns CDR1 SGHTA and CDR2 FQGNSA. V shed 2 bases and J shed 0 bases, with 11 bases lying between them. The CDR3 here is CASSLRESDSYEQYF. The CDR3 nucleotides read TGTGCCAGCAGCTTACGAGAGAGTGACTCCTACGAGCAGTACTTC.

The V gene is TRBV7-6, the J gene TRBJ2-6, with D tentatively TRBD1 (5 bases). Trimming took off 5 bases at V and 0 bases at J, with 8 bases between the two ends. Germline CDR1 is SGHVS and CDR2 is FNYEAQ. The CDR3 consists of 15 residues. CDR3 bases: TGTGCCAGCAGCCGAAGGGGCTCTGGGGCCAACGTCCTGACTTTC. Residues: CASSRRGSGANVLTF. Full variable domain (rest looked up from reference TRBV7-6 and TRBJ2-6): GAGVSQSPRYKVTKRGQDVALRCDPISGHVSLYWYRQALGQGPEFLTYFNYEAQQDKSGLPNDRFSAERPEGSISTLTIQRTEQRDSAMYRCASSRRGSGANVLTFGAGSRLTVL.

As concerns this clone: This sample also contains other DNA sequences that code for the same CDR3. The rearrangement uses TRBV3-1 (or the pseudogene TRBV3-2) and TRBJ2-5; no clear D. Germline-derived CDR1 and CDR2 are LGHDT and YNNKEL (reference sequence). This CDR3 spans 13 amino acids. Trimming removed 1 base at V and 4 bases at J, with 7 bases between. The CDR3 protein is CASSQGPVETQYF. The DNA of the CDR3 is TGTGCCAGCAGCCAAGGGCCTGTAGAGACCCAGTACTTC.

The chain couples TRBV27 to TRBJ1-1, with D possibly matching TRBD1 (6 bases). The CDR3 has 15 amino acids. Germline CDR1 reads MNHEY; CDR2 reads SMNVEV (reference sequence). The V end was cut by 7 bases, the J end by 0 bases, with 15 bases between. CDR3 DNA: TGTGCCAGCAAGGACGGGGGGCCTATGAACACTGAAGCTTTCTTT. Amino acids: CASKDGGPMNTEAFF.

This clone was seen just once. The chain couples TRBV5-1 to TRBJ2-1, with TRBD2 as a possible D gene (6 bases). Trimming stripped 1 base from V and 8 bases from J, with 16 bases between. This CDR3 is built from 15 residues. Germline CDR1 is SGHRS and CDR2 is YFSETQ. For the CDR3, the DNA is TGCGCCAGCAGCTTGAAGGCAGGGACTTGGGATGAGCAGTTCTTC. Translated: CASSLKAGTWDEQFF.

The V and J genes are TRBV2 and TRBJ2-1; 7 nucleotides line up with TRBD1. This CDR3 has 13 amino acids. CDR1 is SNHLY, CDR2 FYNNEI, per germline. Trimming cost V 6 bases and J 2 bases; bases outside gene matches: 1. CDR3 loop: CASSGTAYNEQFF. CDR3 nucleotide sequence: TGTGCCAGCAGCGGGACAGCCTACAATGAGCAGTTCTTC.

V gene TRBV3-1 (or the pseudogene TRBV3-2) combines with J gene TRBJ1-2; D may be TRBD1 (5 bases). Germline V gene sequence: CDR1 LGHDT, CDR2 YNNKEL (reference sequence). The germline V and J ends were trimmed by 1 base and 0 bases, with 9 bases remaining between them. The CDR3 loop spans 15 amino acids. CDR3 nucleotide sequence: TGTGCCAGCAGCCAAGCACCAGGGCCTAACTATGGCTACACCTTC. It yields the protein CASSQAPGPNYGYTF.

This chain uses TRBV19 with TRBJ1-4; D unresolved. Per the germline V gene, CDR1 is LNHDA and CDR2 is SQIVND (reference sequence). This CDR3 is 13 amino acids long. Between the trimmed V and J ends, which lost 6 bases and 4 bases, there was a span of 9 bases. CDR3 nucleotide sequence: TGTGCCAGTAGCGGATCGGGTAATGAAAAACTGTTTTTT. It yields the protein CASSGSGNEKLFF.

This rearrangement joins TRBV7-9 to TRBJ2-1, with TRBD2 matching over 7 bases. The CDR3 totals 13 residues. Germline values: CDR1 SEHNR, CDR2 FQNEAQ (reference sequence). With 5 bases clipped from V and 6 bases from J, the junction kept 4 bases outside the gene matches. CDR3 bases: TGTGCCAGCAGCCCAGGGAGGGTCAATGAGCAGTTCTTC. Translating it yields CASSPGRVNEQFF.

This clone was detected once. This rearrangement joins TRBV30 to TRBJ1-2; D is uncertain. Germline V gene sequence: CDR1 GTSNPN, CDR2 SVGIG (reference sequence). The CDR3 is 12 amino acids. The V end lost 2 bases, the J end lost 0 bases, and 4 bases lay between the germline ends. DNA of the CDR3: TGTGCCTGGAGTCCCTCTAACTATGGCTACACCTTC. It is translated as CAWSPSNYGYTF.

The chain employs TRBV7-2 and TRBJ2-7; D is ambiguous. This CDR3 region has 13 residues. Germline V gene data show CDR1 as SGHTA and CDR2 as FQGNSA. The germline V and J ends were trimmed by 2 bases and 6 bases, with 11 bases remaining between them. The CDR3 protein is CASSLPPSGEQYF. CDR3 coding DNA: TGTGCCAGCAGCTTACCGCCCTCGGGCGAGCAGTACTTC.

V usage is TRBV5-1 and J usage is TRBJ1-5; TRBD1 matches at 7 bases. Germline assignment: CDR1 SGHRS and CDR2 YFSETQ. Unmatched junction bases numbered 10, after V lost 4 bases and J lost 3 bases. The CDR3 is made up of 16 amino acids. The DNA of the CDR3 is TGCGCCAGCAGCGAACTGCCGGGACAGCTCAATCAGCCCCAGCATTTT. Translating it yields CASSELPGQLNQPQHF. Variable domain in full (rest from reference TRBV5-1 and TRBJ1-5): KAGVTQTPRYLIKTRGQQVTLSCSPISGHRSVSWYQQTPGQGLQFLFEYFSETQRNKGNFPGRFSGRQFSNSRSEMNVSTLELGDSALYLCASSELPGQLNQPQHFGDGTRLSIL.

The chain employs TRBV7-8 and TRBJ2-7; D not resolved. Germline V lookup: CDR1 SGHVS, CDR2 FQNEAQ. The CDR3 is 14 amino acids. V was shortened by 2 bases and J by 4 bases, with 12 bases between the two germline ends. The CDR3 sequence: CASSLHVPIYEQYF. Here the CDR3 DNA reads TGTGCCAGCAGCTTACACGTCCCTATTTACGAGCAGTACTTC.

V gene TRBV29-1 combines with J gene TRBJ1-1; D gene uncertain. Trimming shortened V by 6 bases and J by 6 bases, and 23 bases separated the two germline ends. Germline V lookup: CDR1 SQVTM, CDR2 ANQGSEA. The CDR3 totals 15 residues. CDR3 nucleotide sequence: TGCAGCGTCCTCGCCAGATTACCTGCGGCGGCTGAAGCTTTCTTT. Amino acids: CSVLARLPAAAEAFF.

This clone was detected only a few times. The V call is TRBV30, the J call TRBJ1-4; 7 bases fit TRBD1. The trim removed 0 bases at V and 8 bases at J, leaving 3 bases unmatched. This CDR3 has 13 amino acids. Germline-derived CDR1 and CDR2 are GTSNPN and SVGIG (reference sequence). As DNA, the CDR3 is TGTGCCTGGAGTGTACAAGGGGGCGAAAAACTGTTTTTT. Its translation is CAWSVQGGEKLFF.

V gene TRBV19 combines with J gene TRBJ2-2, with 9 bases fitting TRBD1. Trimming took 6 bases from V and 5 from J; bases not matched to a gene: 16. The CDR3 totals 18 residues. Germline values: CDR1 LNHDA, CDR2 SQIVND (reference sequence). CDR3 bases: TGTGCCAGTAGGGGCCTCAGGACAGGGGAAGGGAGGACCGGGGAGCTGTTTTTT. Translating gives CASRGLRTGEGRTGELFF. Variable domain in full (rest from reference TRBV19 and TRBJ2-2): DGGITQSPKYLFRKEGQNVTLSCEQNLNHDAMYWYRQDPGQGLRLIYYSQIVNDFQKGDIAEGYSVSREKKESFPLTVTSAQKNPTAFYLCASRGLRTGEGRTGELFFGEGSRLTVL.

The chain is built from TRBV5-1 and TRBJ1-1; 8 bases align to TRBD1. CDR3 size: 13 residues. Trimming removed 2 bases from V and 7 bases from J; junction bases left unmatched: 4. Germline V gene sequence: CDR1 SGHRS, CDR2 YFSETQ. CDR3 nucleotide sequence: TGCGCCAGCAGCTTTCTAGGACAGGGTGAAGCTTTCTTT. Its translation is CASSFLGQGEAFF. The full variable domain, completed using reference TRBV5-1 and TRBJ1-1, is KAGVTQTPRYLIKTRGQQVTLSCSPISGHRSVSWYQQTPGQGLQFLFEYFSETQRNKGNFPGRFSGRQFSNSRSEMNVSTLELGDSALYLCASSFLGQGEAFFGQGTRLTVV.

In nucleotides, the CDR3 is TGCGCCAGCAGTCAACAACGACTCCCTGCAACTAATGAAAAACTGTTTTTT. It specifies CASSQQRLPATNEKLFF. The chain couples TRBV23-1 to TRBJ1-4; D is unresolved. TRBV23-1 is labeled an ORF, and its function is uncertain. The CDR3 loop spans 17 amino acids. V was trimmed by 2 bases and J by 0 bases, leaving 13 bases between them.